The 28 T cell receptor beta chains reported below all come from one sample, sequenced in a study of OX40 agonist ivuxolimab in advanced cancers. Clones were sequenced by immunoSEQ multiplex PCR, and TCRdb holds only the in-frame ones, with some missing. The sample shows fewer than 70,000 clones, about nine tenths of them seen only once. Sequenced here: CD4+ or CD8+ T cells sorted from blood, sampled in a trial of the OX40 agonist ivuxolimab. The receptors here all came from an adult with an advanced solid tumor such as melanoma, head and neck, liver or kidney cancer.

The chain employs TRBV6-5 and TRBJ1-5; no clear D. Trimming stripped 6 bases from V and 5 bases from J, with 11 bases between. This CDR3 comprises 13 residues. Looked up from germline, CDR1 is MNHEY and CDR2 is SVGAGI. The CDR3 sequence is CASSPAEYQPQHF. The CDR3 nucleotides are TGTGCCAGCAGCCCGGCGGAGTATCAGCCCCAGCATTTT.

The J gene is TRBJ2-1, the V gene TRBV9, with 7 nucleotides matching TRBD2. The CDR3 length is 17 residues. Germline V gene sequence: CDR1 SGDLS, CDR2 YYNGEE. V was pared by 4 bases and J by 8 bases, with 18 bases of the junction left unmatched. CDR3 in amino acids: CASSPHMRVAGPYEQFF. Written as DNA, the CDR3 is TGTGCCAGCAGCCCCCATATGAGAGTAGCGGGTCCCTATGAGCAGTTCTTC.

The chain links TRBV7-9 to TRBJ2-3; TRBD2 matches 7 bases. The CDR3 loop spans 15 amino acids. Per the germline V gene, CDR1 is SEHNR and CDR2 is FQNEAQ (reference sequence). The V gene end was trimmed by 0 bases and the J gene end by 2 bases; junction bases not matched to a gene: 2. As DNA, the CDR3 is TGTGCCAGCAGCTTAGCGGGAGGGCCCACAGATACGCAGTATTTT. Protein sequence: CASSLAGGPTDTQYF.

DNA for the CDR3: TGCGCCAGCAGCCGGGGGGACAGTTCCAATCAGCCCCAGCATTTT. Translation: CASSRGDSSNQPQHF. The chain joins TRBV5-1 to TRBJ1-5; TRBD1 agrees at 7 bases. Trimming took 4 bases from V and 3 from J; bases not matched to a gene: 7. The CDR3 loop spans 15 amino acids. The germline V gene has CDR1 SGHRS and CDR2 YFSETQ.

This sequence joins TRBV6-4 and TRBJ1-3, with D possibly TRBD1 on 6 matching bases. CDR1 is MRHNA and CDR2 is SNTAGT in the germline V gene. The CDR3 is 14 amino acids. The V end lost 6 bases, the J end lost 5 bases, and 14 bases lay between the germline ends. The CDR3 DNA sequence: TGTGCCAGCAGCGAACAGGGTTACAGAAACACCATATATTTT. It codes for CASSEQGYRNTIYF.

This chain links TRBV4-3 with TRBJ2-1; possible D gene TRBD1, 6 bases. This CDR3 has 14 residues. V gave up 5 bases and J gave up 9 bases, with 17 bases separating them. The germline CDR1 and CDR2 sequences are LGHNA and YSLEER. The CDR3 spells CASSTRQEGAEQFF. The CDR3 DNA follows: TGCGCCAGCAGCACCCGACAGGAAGGGGCTGAGCAGTTCTTC.

The V and J genes are TRBV18 and TRBJ2-5; 9 bases match TRBD1. CDR3 length equals 14 residues. Germline V gene data show CDR1 as KGHSH and CDR2 as LQKENI. Trimming removed 1 base from V and 4 bases from J; junction bases left unmatched: 1. CDR3 bases: TGTGCCAGCTCACCACTACAGGGGGCAGAGACCCAGTACTTC. Its protein is CASSPLQGAETQYF.

This rearrangement joins TRBV18 to TRBJ2-6; 8 nucleotides agree with TRBD1. Germline CDR1 and CDR2: KGHSH and LQKENI. V lost 2 bases, J lost 2 bases, and 8 bases stayed unmatched. This CDR3 is 18 amino acids long. The CDR3 region is CASSPWRQGPAGANVLTF. The CDR3 DNA reads as TGTGCCAGCTCACCATGGCGACAGGGGCCGGCTGGGGCCAACGTCCTGACTTTC.

This clone was seen a handful of times. The CDR3 region is CASNPQGIEYEQYF. As DNA, the CDR3 is TGTGCCAGCAATCCACAGGGGATTGAGTACGAGCAGTACTTC. The genes are TRBV6-1 and TRBJ2-7; 7 bases fit TRBD1. V trimming: 7 bases; J trimming: 4 bases; junction bases outside the gene matches: 10. The germline gives CDR1 MNHNS, CDR2 SASEGT. The CDR3 is 14 residues long.

The chain employs TRBV4-1 and TRBJ1-3; D remains ambiguous. The CDR3 runs 15 residues. The V end was cut by 1 base, the J end by 0 bases, with 7 bases between. Looked up from germline, CDR1 is MGHRA and CDR2 is YSYEKL. This chain's CDR3 is CASSQVTVSGNTIYF. Here the CDR3 DNA reads TGCGCCAGCAGCCAAGTTACAGTCTCTGGAAACACCATATATTTT.

This chain's CDR3 is CASSIDGLSTDTQYF. The CDR3 bases are TGTGCCAGTAGTATAGACGGCCTTAGCACAGATACGCAGTATTTT. This sequence joins TRBV19 and TRBJ2-3; no clear D gene. Germline V gene data show CDR1 as LNHDA and CDR2 as SQIVND (reference sequence). The CDR3 extends over 15 amino acids. Trimming removed 0 bases at V and 0 bases at J, with 7 bases between.

Only a few counts were recorded for this clone. V is TRBV6-5 and J is TRBJ2-1; D is tentatively TRBD1 or TRBD2 (5 bases each). Germline V gene sequence: CDR1 MNHEY, CDR2 SVGAGI. The CDR3 has 16 amino acids. V was cut by 4 bases and J by 12 bases, with 25 bases left in between. CDR3 sequence reads: CASSSFRAVGVMGQFF. CDR3 in DNA: TGTGCCAGCAGTTCTTTCAGGGCCGTCGGGGTTATGGGGCAGTTCTTC.

The rearrangement joins TRBV5-5 to TRBJ2-1; the D is unclear. V was shortened by 2 bases and J by 6 bases, with 3 bases between the two germline ends. The CDR3 is 11 amino acids. Germline-derived CDR1 and CDR2 are SGHKS and YYEKEE (reference sequence). The DNA of the CDR3 is TGTGCCAGCAGCTTATCCAATGAGCAGTTCTTC. Translated: CASSLSNEQFF.

This chain's CDR3 is CASSRGTTAEAFF. CDR3 DNA sequence: TGTGCCAGCAGCCGAGGGACCACCGCTGAAGCTTTCTTT. The V and J genes are TRBV14 and TRBJ1-1, with D perhaps matching TRBD1 (5 bases). Germline lookup yields CDR1 SGHDN and CDR2 FVKESK. The CDR3 has 13 residues. The germline V and J ends were trimmed by 4 bases and 6 bases, with 12 bases remaining between them.

This chain links TRBV7-9 with TRBJ2-7, with D unresolved. The CDR3 is 13 residues long. Per germline, CDR1 SEHNR and CDR2 FQNEAQ (reference sequence). The V end lost 4 bases, the J end lost 2 bases, and 9 bases lay between the germline ends. DNA for the CDR3: TGTGCCAGCAGCTCACAGTCGGCCTACGAGCAGTACTTC. Its protein is CASSSQSAYEQYF. The full variable domain, its missing parts supplied by reference TRBV7-9 and TRBJ2-7, is DTGVSQNPRHKITKRGQNVTFRCDPISEHNRLYWYRQTLGQGPEFLTYFQNEAQLEKSRLLSDRFSAERPKGSFSTLEIQRTEQGDSAMYLCASSSQSAYEQYFGPGTRLTVT.

The V and J genes are TRBV19 and TRBJ2-1; 9 positions match TRBD1. V lost 10 bases and J lost 7; bases outside the gene matches: 11. CDR1 and CDR2 (germline): LNHDA, SQIVND (reference sequence). This CDR3 has 14 amino acids. This CDR3 reads CATTIGTGRNEQFF. For the CDR3, the DNA is TGTGCCACCACTATTGGGACAGGGCGTAATGAGCAGTTCTTC.

The rearrangement uses TRBV7-2 and TRBJ1-1; D is ambiguous. This CDR3 has 13 amino acids. V was clipped by 1 base and J by 1 base, with 4 bases between them. The germline V gene has CDR1 SGHTA and CDR2 FQGNSA. The DNA for the CDR3 is TGTGCCAGCAGCTTAGTTCGGAACACTGAAGCTTTCTTT. Its protein product is CASSLVRNTEAFF.

CDR3 sequence reads: CASSQGTGMNTEAFF. Here the CDR3 DNA reads TGCGCCAGCAGCCAGGGGACCGGGATGAACACTGAAGCTTTCTTT. J is TRBJ1-1 and V is TRBV4-1; D perhaps matches TRBD1 (5 bases). The CDR3 has 15 residues. Trimming cost V 3 bases and J 0 bases, with 11 bases left between them. Germline V gene data show CDR1 as MGHRA and CDR2 as YSYEKL.

The count of this clone is one. This chain joins TRBV6-1 and TRBJ2-5; D remains unclear. The CDR3 has 12 amino acids. In germline, CDR1 is MNHNS, CDR2 SASEGT. Trimming pared 5 bases from V and 5 bases from J, leaving 9 bases between. For the CDR3, the DNA is TGTGCCAGCAGTCTCATGGGGGAGACCCAGTACTTC. It translates to CASSLMGETQYF.

The J gene is TRBJ2-3, the V gene TRBV9, with D perhaps TRBD2 (5 bases). V lost 0 bases, J lost 1 base, and 9 bases lay in between. The CDR3 loop spans 15 amino acids. Per the germline V gene, CDR1 is SGDLS and CDR2 is YYNGEE. CDR3 DNA: TGTGCCAGCAGCGTAGAGGTGAGGGGCACAGATACGCAGTATTTT. Its protein product is CASSVEVRGTDTQYF.

The V and J genes are TRBV7-2 and TRBJ2-3; TRBD2 aligns across 11 bases. Trimming took 5 bases from V and 1 from J; bases not matched to a gene: 5. The CDR3 length is 16 residues. Per germline, CDR1 SGHTA and CDR2 FQGNSA. CDR3 sequence reads: CASSPGGLAGTDTQYF. In DNA form, the CDR3 reads TGTGCCAGCAGCCCCGGGGGACTAGCGGGCACAGATACGCAGTATTTT.

The chain links TRBV7-9 to TRBJ1-2; D is unresolved. The CDR3 extends over 11 amino acids. Between the trimmed V and J ends, which lost 3 bases and 8 bases, there was a span of 7 bases. Germline lookup yields CDR1 SEHNR and CDR2 FQNEAQ (reference sequence). CDR3 region: CASSLGRGYTF. The CDR3 bases are TGTGCCAGCAGCTTGGGTAGGGGCTACACCTTC.

The rearrangement links TRBV7-3 to TRBJ1-2; no definite D call. The V gene lost 2 bases and the J gene lost 4 bases, with 17 bases spanning the gap. CDR3 length: 16 residues. Germline V gene lookup returns CDR1 SGHTA and CDR2 FQGTGA. The CDR3 is CASSLALGGSFYGYTF. The CDR3 bases are TGTGCCAGCAGCTTAGCGCTCGGAGGAAGCTTCTATGGCTACACCTTC.

This clone was seen just once. The chain carries TRBV5-6 and TRBJ2-1; D may be TRBD2 (5 bases). V lost 0 bases to trimming and J lost 2 bases, with 9 bases between them. This CDR3 contains 15 residues. The germline gives CDR1 SGHDT, CDR2 YYEEEE. The CDR3 bases are TGTGCCAGCAGCTTGGCGTCGGGGACCTACAATGAGCAGTTCTTC. This codes for CASSLASGTYNEQFF.

The rearrangement joins TRBV14 to TRBJ2-1; 7 bases match TRBD2. Per the germline V gene, CDR1 is SGHDN and CDR2 is FVKESK. The CDR3 is 16 amino acids. V lost 4 bases and J lost 0; bases outside the gene matches: 6. The CDR3 DNA reads as TGTGCCAGCAGCCGGTGGCGGGGGAGCTCCTACAATGAGCAGTTCTTC. As protein: CASSRWRGSSYNEQFF.

This rearrangement joins TRBV15 to TRBJ2-1; D uncertain. The CDR3 runs to 14 residues. From germline, CDR1 is LNHNV and CDR2 YYDKDF (reference sequence). V was trimmed by 6 bases and J by 0 bases, leaving 9 bases between them. The CDR3 loop reads CATRGNSSYNEQFF. The CDR3 DNA reads TGTGCCACCAGGGGGAACAGCTCCTACAATGAGCAGTTCTTC.

V and J are TRBV19 and TRBJ1-1; the D gene is possibly TRBD1 (5 bases). Germline V gene sequence: CDR1 LNHDA, CDR2 SQIVND (reference sequence). V lost 3 bases and J 8 bases, leaving 13 bases between the germline ends. The CDR3 loop spans 13 amino acids. CDR3 DNA: TGTGCCAGTAGTATCGGGACTCGCCCCGAAGCTTTCTTT. Residues: CASSIGTRPEAFF. Full variable domain (outside the CDR3, taken from reference TRBV19 and TRBJ1-1): DGGITQSPKYLFRKEGQNVTLSCEQNLNHDAMYWYRQDPGQGLRLIYYSQIVNDFQKGDIAEGYSVSREKKESFPLTVTSAQKNPTAFYLCASSIGTRPEAFFGQGTRLTVV.

V usage is TRBV10-3 and J usage is TRBJ2-7; D ambiguous. This CDR3 has 13 amino acids. Trimming cost V 6 bases and J 10 bases, with 19 bases left between them. In germline, CDR1 is ENHRY, CDR2 SYGVKD. This CDR3 is CAISDQPELIQYF. CDR3 bases: TGTGCCATCAGCGATCAACCGGAGTTAATCCAGTACTTC.